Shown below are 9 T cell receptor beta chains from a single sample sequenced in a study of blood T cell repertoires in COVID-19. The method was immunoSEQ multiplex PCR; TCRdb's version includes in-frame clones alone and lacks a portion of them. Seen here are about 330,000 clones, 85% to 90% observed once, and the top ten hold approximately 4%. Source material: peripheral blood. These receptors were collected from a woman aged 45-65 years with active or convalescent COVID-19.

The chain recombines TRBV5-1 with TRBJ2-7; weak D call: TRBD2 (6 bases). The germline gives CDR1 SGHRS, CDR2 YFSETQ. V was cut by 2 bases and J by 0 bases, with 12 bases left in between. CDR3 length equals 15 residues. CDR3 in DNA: TGCGCCAGCAGCTTAGGGGTAGCGGTCTCCTACGAGCAGTACTTC. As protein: CASSLGVAVSYEQYF.

CDR3 residues: CASSLGFATQYF. The CDR3 DNA follows: TGTGCCAGCAGCCTCGGGTTTGCGACGCAGTATTTT. J is TRBJ2-3 and V is TRBV13; D uncertain. The ends were cut back, 5 bases at V and 9 bases at J, with 12 bases in the middle. Germline lookup yields CDR1 PRHDT and CDR2 FYEKMQ (reference sequence). There are 12 residues in the CDR3. The full variable domain, completed using reference TRBV13 and TRBJ2-3, is AAGVIQSPRHLIKEKRETATLKCYPIPRHDTVYWYQQGPGQDPQFLISFYEKMQSDKGSIPDRFSAQQFSDYHSELNMSSLELGDSALYFCASSLGFATQYFGPGTRLTVL.

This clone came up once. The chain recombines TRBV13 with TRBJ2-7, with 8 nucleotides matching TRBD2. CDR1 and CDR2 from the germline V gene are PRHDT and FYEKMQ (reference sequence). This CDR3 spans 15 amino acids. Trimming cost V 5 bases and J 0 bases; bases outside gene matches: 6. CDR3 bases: TGTGCCAGCAGCGTACTAGCGGAAGGCTCCTACGAGCAGTACTTC. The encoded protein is CASSVLAEGSYEQYF.

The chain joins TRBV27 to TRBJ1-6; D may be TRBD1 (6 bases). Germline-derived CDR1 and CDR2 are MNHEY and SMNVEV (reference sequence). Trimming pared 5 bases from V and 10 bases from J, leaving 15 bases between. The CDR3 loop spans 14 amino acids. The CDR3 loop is CASSRQVRASPLHF. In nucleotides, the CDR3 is TGTGCCAGCAGTAGACAGGTCCGAGCCTCACCCCTCCACTTT.

CDR3 amino acids: CASSLSGRRNEQFF. The DNA of the CDR3 is TGTGCCAGCAGCCTTAGCGGGAGGAGGAATGAGCAGTTCTTC. The chain couples TRBV7-3 to TRBJ2-1, with TRBD2 identical over 10 bases. The V and J ends lost 5 bases and 7 bases, in that order; junction bases with no gene match: 5. The CDR3 runs 14 residues. The germline CDR1 and CDR2 sequences are SGHTA and FQGTGA. The entire variable domain, with the rest obtained from reference TRBV7-3 and TRBJ2-1, is as follows: GAGVSQTPSNKVTEKGKYVELRCDPISGHTALYWYRQSLGQGPEFLIYFQGTGAADDSGLPNDRFFAVRPEGSVSTLKIQRTERGDSAVYLCASSLSGRRNEQFFGPGTRLTVL.

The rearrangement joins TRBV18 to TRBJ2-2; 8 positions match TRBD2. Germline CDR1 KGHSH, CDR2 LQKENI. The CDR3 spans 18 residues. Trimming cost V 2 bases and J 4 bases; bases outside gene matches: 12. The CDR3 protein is CASSPTASGRYVTGELFF. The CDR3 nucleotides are TGTGCCAGCTCACCAACGGCGAGCGGGAGATATGTCACCGGGGAGCTGTTTTTT.

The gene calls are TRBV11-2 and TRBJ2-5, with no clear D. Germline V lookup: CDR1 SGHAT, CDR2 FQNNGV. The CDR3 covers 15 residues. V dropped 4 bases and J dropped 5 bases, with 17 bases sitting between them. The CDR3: CASSSTWAGEETQYF. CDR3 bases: TGTGCCAGCAGCTCCACTTGGGCAGGCGAGGAGACCCAGTACTTC.

The CDR3 is CASSYPGTSGWADTQYF. The CDR3 DNA is TGTGCCAGCAGTTACCCCGGGACTAGCGGTTGGGCAGATACGCAGTATTTT. The chain recombines TRBV6-2 or TRBV6-3 with TRBJ2-3; 11 bases align to TRBD2. Trimming at V came to 2 bases and at J to 4 bases, leaving 8 bases not matched to a gene. The length of the CDR3 is 17 residues. Germline V gives CDR1 MNHEY, CDR2 SVGEGT.

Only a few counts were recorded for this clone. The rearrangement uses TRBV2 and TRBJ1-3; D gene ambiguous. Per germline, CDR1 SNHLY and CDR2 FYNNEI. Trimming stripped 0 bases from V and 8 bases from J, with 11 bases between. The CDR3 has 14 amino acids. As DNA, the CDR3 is TGTGCCAGCAGTGAAGCGGCGGCGTGGGACACCATATATTTT. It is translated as CASSEAAAWDTIYF.